These 24 T cell receptor beta chains came from one sample sequenced in a study of beta chain features in type 1 diabetes. Study-wide findings and caveats: Moderately but significantly shorter TCRB CDR3s were found in Type 1 diabetes patients in all four CD4+ subsets.

The investigators reverse transcribed all of the isolated RNA, so they sequenced expressed TCRB transcripts. This table comes from immunoSEQ multiplex PCR, and its TCRdb copy is limited to in-frame clones, with some not included. The profile shows approximately 240,000 clones, more than 15% of them singletons. No antigen is known for these receptors. Input material: naive CD4+ T cells from blood. The origin of the receptors is a young man with type 1 diabetes.

The rearrangement links TRBV29-1 to TRBJ1-1, with D uncertain. CDR3 size: 11 residues. Germline V lookup: CDR1 SQVTM, CDR2 ANQGSEA. CDR3 nucleotide sequence: TGCAGTTTGGAGGGAAACACTGAAGCTTTCTTT. It translates to CSLEGNTEAFF. Filled out from reference TRBV29-1 and TRBJ1-1, the complete variable domain reads SAVISQKPSRDICQRGTSLTIQCQVDSQVTMMFWYRQQPGQSLTLIATANQGSEATYESGFVIDKFPISRPNLTFSTLTVSNMSPEDSSIYLCSLEGNTEAFFGQGTRLTVV.

This clone has only a few counts. The genes are TRBV14 and TRBJ1-1; D is unclear. The CDR3 loop spans 11 amino acids. V shed 5 bases and J shed 4 bases, with 5 bases lying between them. CDR1 and CDR2 from the germline V gene are SGHDN and FVKESK. The CDR3 loop reads CASSAATEAFF. For the CDR3, the DNA is TGTGCCAGCAGCGCAGCCACTGAAGCTTTCTTT.

The V and J genes are TRBV18 and TRBJ2-7; D is possibly TRBD2 (5 bases). Trimming left V 3 bases short and J 0 bases short, with 9 bases between. The CDR3 contains 14 residues. CDR1 is KGHSH and CDR2 is LQKENI in the germline V gene. The CDR3 reads CASSPNGNSYEQYF. The CDR3 bases are TGTGCCAGCTCACCGAACGGGAACTCCTACGAGCAGTACTTC.

The chain couples TRBV6-5 to TRBJ2-5; D may be TRBD2 (5 bases). The CDR3 has 16 amino acids. From germline, CDR1 is MNHEY and CDR2 SVGAGI. V lost 2 bases and J lost 1, with 14 bases in between. The CDR3 here is CASSYPWGASQETQYF. The CDR3, as DNA: TGTGCCAGCAGTTACCCATGGGGAGCCTCCCAAGAGACCCAGTACTTC.

The rearrangement joins TRBV30 to TRBJ2-5; D gene ambiguous. The V gene lost 0 bases and the J gene lost 6 bases, with 5 bases spanning the gap. Germline-derived CDR1 and CDR2 are GTSNPN and SVGIG (reference sequence). The CDR3 has 11 amino acids. CDR3 DNA sequence: TGTGCCTGGAGTGTAAGGCAGACCCAGTACTTC. Amino acid sequence: CAWSVRQTQYF.

The rearrangement uses TRBV30 and TRBJ2-2; the D call may be TRBD1 or TRBD2 (5 bases each). Per germline, CDR1 GTSNPN and CDR2 SVGIG (reference sequence). V was trimmed by 8 bases and J by 0 bases, leaving 16 bases between them. CDR3 length equals 15 residues. CDR3 DNA sequence: TGTGCCGGTAGGACGGGACCCGCGAACACCGGGGAGCTGTTTTTT. Translation gives CAGRTGPANTGELFF.

The chain carries TRBV19 and TRBJ2-6, with a possible D match to TRBD1 (6 bases). The CDR3 sequence is 16 residues long. Trimming removed 5 bases at V and 3 bases at J, with 14 bases between. Germline-derived CDR1 and CDR2 are LNHDA and SQIVND (reference sequence). The CDR3 coding sequence is TGTGCCAGTAGTTTCGCCTCAGGGGATGGGGCCAACGTCCTGACTTTC. The encoded protein is CASSFASGDGANVLTF.

Only a few counts were recorded for this clone. The V call is TRBV5-6, the J call TRBJ2-5; a possible D gene is TRBD2 (5 bases). From germline, CDR1 is SGHDT and CDR2 YYEEEE. Trimming removed 7 bases at V and 1 base at J, with 14 bases between. The length of the CDR3 is 14 residues. CDR3 sequence reads: CASYFAGSQETQYF. The CDR3 DNA is TGTGCCAGCTATTTTGCGGGCTCCCAAGAGACCCAGTACTTC.

This clone showed up just a few times. This chain links TRBV14 with TRBJ2-3, with D uncertain. The CDR3 covers 14 residues. Trimming removed 0 bases at V and 0 bases at J, with 4 bases between. Germline values: CDR1 SGHDN, CDR2 FVKESK. The CDR3 here is CASSQDSSTDTQYF. The CDR3 bases are TGTGCCAGCAGCCAAGATTCGAGCACAGATACGCAGTATTTT.

In this sample, this clone turned up a few times. The chain links TRBV15 to TRBJ2-5; 10 bases line up with TRBD2. Germline CDR1 reads LNHNV; CDR2 reads YYDKDF (reference sequence). The V and J ends lost 5 bases and 1 base, in that order; junction bases with no gene match: 4. CDR3 length equals 15 residues. DNA for the CDR3: TGTGCCACCAGCGGGACTAGCGAGAGCCAAGAGACCCAGTACTTC. The encoded protein is CATSGTSESQETQYF.

This clone was seen a handful of times. The chain links TRBV28 to TRBJ1-1; 10 positions match TRBD1. There are 13 residues in the CDR3. CDR1 and CDR2 from the germline V gene are MDHEN and SYDVKM. Germline trimming cut 10 bases from V and 5 bases from J; bases unmatched to any gene: 7. The CDR3 region has the DNA TGTGCCACTCGGGACAGGGGAAGAACTGAAGCTTTCTTT. Translating it yields CATRDRGRTEAFF. The full variable domain, in which reference TRBV28 and TRBJ1-1 provide the parts outside the CDR3, is DVKVTQSSRYLVKRTGEKVFLECVQDMDHENMFWYRQDPGLGLRLIYFSYDVKMKEKGDIPEGYSVSREKKERFSLILESASTNQTSMYLCATRDRGRTEAFFGQGTRLTVV.

The chain couples TRBV2 to TRBJ2-4; D remains ambiguous. The CDR3 is made up of 11 amino acids. V was trimmed by 0 bases and J by 6 bases, leaving 0 bases between them. Looked up from germline, CDR1 is SNHLY and CDR2 is FYNNEI. CDR3: CASSEANIQYF. The CDR3 bases are TGTGCCAGCAGTGAAGCAAACATTCAGTACTTC.

The CDR3 nucleotides are TGTGCCAGCAGTACCGACAGGAACTACGAGCAGTACTTC. Amino acid sequence: CASSTDRNYEQYF. The V and J genes are TRBV7-2 and TRBJ2-7; D possibly corresponds to TRBD1 (6 bases). Germline V CDR1 and CDR2: SGHTA, FQGNSA. CDR3 size: 13 residues. The V and J ends lost 6 bases and 3 bases respectively, with 12 bases between them.

This clone was counted between two and nine times. The chain employs TRBV7-9 and TRBJ2-2, with D unresolved. Germline V CDR1 and CDR2: SEHNR, FQNEAQ (reference sequence). V dropped 2 bases and J dropped 4 bases, with 8 bases sitting between them. This CDR3 has 14 residues. The CDR3 reads CASSLNDGTGELFF. The CDR3 DNA reads as TGTGCCAGCAGCTTAAATGATGGCACCGGGGAGCTGTTTTTT.

The CDR3 here is CASSVDYEQFF. The CDR3 DNA follows: TGTGCCAGCAGCGTAGACTATGAGCAGTTCTTC. The gene calls are TRBV9 and TRBJ2-1; D unclear. Trimming pared 0 bases from V and 8 bases from J, leaving 3 bases between. The germline gives CDR1 SGDLS, CDR2 YYNGEE. This CDR3 region has 11 residues. The full variable domain, completed using reference TRBV9 and TRBJ2-1, is DSGVTQTPKHLITATGQRVTLRCSPRSGDLSVYWYQQSLDQGLQFLIQYYNGEERAKGNILERFSAQQFPDLHSELNLSSLELGDSALYFCASSVDYEQFFGPGTRLTVL.

This clone came up a few times. The rearrangement uses TRBV18 and TRBJ2-3; D perhaps matches TRBD2 (5 bases). The CDR3 has 15 residues. In germline, CDR1 is KGHSH, CDR2 LQKENI. Trimming left V 2 bases short and J 6 bases short, with 15 bases between. The CDR3 spells CASSPMSGLSDTQYF. CDR3 sequence (DNA): TGTGCCAGCTCACCAATGAGCGGTTTATCGGATACGCAGTATTTT.

The V and J genes are TRBV29-1 and TRBJ2-3, with 9 bases matching TRBD2. V lost 4 bases to trimming and J lost 2 bases; unmatched junction nucleotides: 7. The CDR3 is made up of 15 amino acids. Germline assignment: CDR1 SQVTM and CDR2 ANQGSEA. This chain's CDR3 is CSVVLLAGNTDTQYF. CDR3 coding DNA: TGCAGCGTTGTCCTCCTAGCGGGAAACACAGATACGCAGTATTTT.

V gene TRBV6-5 combines with J gene TRBJ2-1; D might be TRBD2 (6 bases). The CDR3 extends over 14 amino acids. The germline CDR1 and CDR2 sequences are MNHEY and SVGAGI. Between the trimmed V and J ends, which lost 8 bases and 2 bases, there was a span of 13 bases. This chain's CDR3 is CASRERAAYNEQFF. Written as DNA, the CDR3 is TGTGCCAGCCGTGAGCGGGCGGCCTACAATGAGCAGTTCTTC.

The chain has TRBV29-1 and TRBJ1-1; 7 positions match TRBD1. This CDR3 has 13 amino acids. J lost 3 bases, V lost 7 bases, and 8 bases had no gene match. Germline assignment: CDR1 SQVTM and CDR2 ANQGSEA. This chain's CDR3 is CSASGGQDTEAFF. In DNA form, the CDR3 reads TGCAGCGCTTCAGGGGGGCAAGACACTGAAGCTTTCTTT.

The rearrangement links TRBV27 to TRBJ1-2, with TRBD1 as a possible D gene (6 bases). Germline assignment: CDR1 MNHEY and CDR2 SMNVEV (reference sequence). V lost 5 bases, J lost 3 bases, and 19 bases lay in between. The CDR3 length is 16 residues. CDR3 protein: CASSRGASRDDYGYTF. Here the CDR3 DNA reads TGTGCCAGCAGTCGGGGGGCCTCCAGAGATGACTATGGCTACACCTTC.

The gene calls are TRBV5-1 and TRBJ2-1; 7 positions agree with TRBD1. CDR1 is SGHRS, CDR2 YFSETQ, per germline. The CDR3 extends over 15 amino acids. J was trimmed by 5 bases and V by 3 bases; bases with no gene match: 8. The CDR3 is CASSSSRTGNNEQFF. CDR3 nucleotides: TGCGCCAGCAGCTCTAGCCGGACAGGCAACAATGAGCAGTTCTTC.

This chain links TRBV5-1 with TRBJ2-1, with D possibly matching TRBD2 (7 bases). Germline CDR1 SGHRS, CDR2 YFSETQ. Deletions cut 4 bases from V and 4 bases from J, with 12 bases between. The CDR3 loop spans 14 amino acids. This CDR3 is CASSAGAHYNEQFF. The CDR3 DNA reads as TGCGCCAGCAGCGCGGGGGCTCATTACAATGAGCAGTTCTTC.

In this sample, this clone turned up a few times. The rearrangement uses TRBV29-1 and TRBJ1-2, with 9 bases fitting TRBD1. Looked up from germline, CDR1 is SQVTM and CDR2 is ANQGSEA. The length of the CDR3 is 13 residues. The ends lost 4 bases at V and 4 bases at J; junction bases unmatched: 4. This CDR3 reads CSVGTGETYGYTF. The CDR3 DNA follows: TGCAGCGTTGGGACAGGGGAGACCTATGGCTACACCTTC.

This clone was observed a few times. The genes are TRBV30 and TRBJ1-4; maybe TRBD1 (5 bases). Germline V gene lookup returns CDR1 GTSNPN and CDR2 SVGIG (reference sequence). Trimming cost V 0 bases and J 6 bases, with 11 bases left between them. The CDR3 consists of 14 residues. The CDR3 DNA reads TGTGCCTGGAGTGTACAAGGGGTCGATGAAAAACTGTTTTTT. The encoded protein is CAWSVQGVDEKLFF.